The rows below give T cell receptor beta chains drawn from one sample of a study of a mutant IDH1 vaccine in newly diagnosed glioma. These receptors lack a known antigen. TCRdb's table, derived via immunoSEQ multiplex PCR, lists solely in-frame clones and lacks some. The data contain approximately 70,000 clones, about 80% of them seen just once; the ten biggest clones take up roughly 13%. This material consisted of PBMCs, taken from a glioma patient whose treatment included an IDH1 peptide vaccine. The receptors come from a man aged 18-30 years with glioma. The conserved cysteine and the conserved F or W are not part of the CDR3 here. A D gene is named only where the DNA matches it firmly. Clone size is stated in some rows and not others, as once, few, many or a class when expanded.

.	TRBV9	.	ASSVAPFDGPYNEQF
TRBD1	TRBV2	.	ASTLEQGNYGYT
.	TRBV7-9	.	ASSPVGTQTGNTIY
.	TRBV7-6	.	ASSLDRFQPQH
.	TRBV28	.	ASSLPTWGTQY
.	TRBV28	.	ASSSGPIVGYGYT
.	TRBV7-9	.	ASSFTEVGGLLTEAF
.	TRBV19	.	ASRSLEVRVGYT
.	TRBV7-2	.	ASSLALNNYNEQF
.	TRBV28	.	ASSLGGANQPQH
TRBD2	TRBV4-3	.	ASSQDSGRYEQY
.	TRBV5-1	once	ASSWGDSSYNEQF
.	TRBV5-1	.	ASSSGEGNTEAF
.	TRBV19	few	ASSMGTVEAF
.	TRBV5-1	.	ASSLAHEQY
TRBD1	TRBV28	.	ASRGQGMGTEAF
.	TRBV5-1	.	ASSPGTGNEQF
.	TRBV7-8	.	ASSPLSGGSNTGELF
TRBD1	TRBV6-1	medium-sized	ASTTGQGSPSPQH
TRBD1	TRBV18	.	ASSSQGTGGQETQY
.	TRBV7-9	.	ASSGAPGDPTEAF
.	TRBV18	.	ASSRTGGNQPQH
.	TRBV5-5	.	ASSLESTHYGYT
TRBD2	TRBV30	.	AWSAASGRRAQY
TRBD1	TRBV11-2	.	ASSLVLLGQGGEAF
TRBD1	TRBV6-6	.	ASRLRQGPLYGYT
TRBD1	TRBV7-9	.	ASSTSGQGMHGYT
TRBD1	TRBV6-1	.	ASRKTGVTFWQY
.	TRBV10-2	.	ASSEWVGGKGKNIQY
TRBD1	TRBV5-8	once	ASSLLGQGSNEQY
.	TRBV7-9	.	ASSLWAGWVNTQY
TRBD1	TRBV19	.	ASSAGTAPLEAF
.	TRBV6-1	once	ASRGGRNYGYT
.	TRBV28	once	ASSLSVHTGYEQY
.	TRBV7-9	.	ASSLPGQKYNEQF
.	TRBV7-9	once	ASSPLRRSTNEKLF
TRBD1	TRBV19	.	AIGGSMNTEAF